This T cell receptor (beta chain) was profiled in a study of CD8 T cells in ankylosing spondylitis. Study results and caveats: The authors reported significant enrichment of disease-linked clones in matched ankylosing spondylitis synovial fluid.

TCRdb used MiXCR to reprocess the 5' RACE reads, holding one entry per CDR3 protein. Counted here are 200,000 to 250,000 distinct CDR3 sequences, approximately 30% occurring once; the ten biggest clones make up around 4%. This clonotype was seen repeatedly, ten times or more. Its antigen is unidentified. From germline, CDR1 is DFQATT and CDR2 SNEGSKA (reference sequence). The CDR3 contains 12 residues. V trimming: 6 bases; J trimming: 5 bases; junction bases outside the gene matches: 1. This receptor was identified in a male donor with ankylosing spondylitis or in good health (not recorded which). V gene TRBV20-1 combines with J gene TRBJ1-1, with TRBD1 identical over 12 bases. Sequenced sample: blood, either unsorted or a sorted T cell fraction (not recorded which). The CDR3 region is CSAGQGATEAFF. The CDR3 region has the DNA TGCAGTGCGGGACAGGGGGCGACTGAAGCTTTCTTT.